This T cell receptor (beta chain) originates from a study of blood T cell repertoires in COVID-19 (dated by TCRdb to the early 2020s). Background for the entire study: The collaborator samples originated in the United States, Italy and Spain and spanned the acute and convalescent phases of COVID-19. The prospective study material was composed of cDNA or gDNA derived from T cells, B-cell-depleted T cells, or PBMCs. A freely available public database, intended as a resource for researchers studying the immune response to SARS-CoV-2, is where the repertoires were released. The samples were drawn from the first 160 participants of the ongoing ImmuneRACE study and from some 1,300 subjects provided by 6 global collaborators. A de-identified subject ID, COVID-19 status, age in years and sex were almost always included in the sample metadata. HLA class I and class II types, where available, came from metadata supplied by the sample provider rather than from assay-based typing. Subjects who had been exposed to COVID-19, were actively infected with it, or had recovered from it provided the deeply sampled blood TCRbeta repertoires that made up the dataset.

V is reduced by 7 bases and J by 3 bases, leaving a spacing of 6 bases between them. Taken from cysteine to phenylalanine, the CDR3 has 12 residues. Only CDR3 DNA is held: 36 bases, read in frame from base 1. The germline V gene encodes CDR1 SGHTA and CDR2 FQGTGA. Summary of the overall study and its limitations: The amount of clinical and demographic metadata varied by source and participant and was provided uncurated.

Each collaborating institution followed its own protocols to collect whole blood in K2EDTA tubes. Collaborator samples were shipped for TCRbeta analysis as frozen whole blood, isolated PBMCs, or DNA extracted from either sample type. Points on this clone: Its antigen is not yet known. Base qualities were left out, and no much larger clone turns up one base away.

The immunoSEQ Assay, a bias-controlled multiplex PCR, was used to amplify TCRbeta CDR3 regions from genomic DNA. In the authors' own workflow: Within the assay, amplification of reference gene primers was used to estimate how many nucleated cells each sample contained. Sequence reads were collapsed and filtered to measure the absolute abundance of every unique TCRbeta CDR3 rearrangement. For each sample, productive Simpson clonality was calculated as the square root of Simpson's diversity index across productive rearrangements. What TCRdb holds here is the immuneACCESS table cut down to in-frame rearrangements. Part of the clones is not present; checked against another copy, under half of the missing clones reflect an unresolved V gene, and the others are unexplained. V and J calls and clone size are those listed in that table; D and trimming were worked out from the DNA. The sample table records hundreds of thousands of clones; approximately 85% of these occur just once. The ten most abundant clones make up roughly 5.3% of the sample.

The rearranged chain carries TRBV7-3 and TRBJ2-2, with no D gene named confidently. This TCR was recovered from a man aged 50-60 years with active or convalescent COVID-19. What was sequenced was peripheral blood. The nucleotide sequence is given as TGTGCCAGCAAGACTGACACCGGGGAGCTGTTTTTT. Translated, this is CASKTDTGELFF.